This T cell receptor beta chain was found in a study of CD8 T cells in ankylosing spondylitis. The CDR3 is 14 amino acids. V was pared by 3 bases and J by 7 bases, with 12 bases between. As the method for making TCR beta libraries, quantitative 5'-RACE with molecular barcodes was used. TCRdb reprocessed the 5' RACE reads with MiXCR, giving one entry per CDR3 protein. The repertoire holds 85,000 to 100,000 distinct CDR3 sequences, with about 9.1% as singletons. Study-level findings and limits: In ankylosing spondylitis blood, a motif of seven to nine highly homologous TCR beta variants appeared characteristic.

Many counts were recorded for this clonotype. The antigen remains undetermined. Sequencing was carried out using blood, either unsorted or a sorted T cell fraction (not recorded which). The sequence derives from a male donor with ankylosing spondylitis or in good health (not recorded which). The rearrangement links TRBV12-3 or TRBV12-4 to TRBJ2-2; D might be TRBD2 (6 bases). As DNA, the CDR3 is TGTGCCAGCAGTTTCGGAGGGTCCATCGGGGAGCTGTTTTTT. Its translation: CASSFGGSIGELFF.